Sequencing of this T cell receptor beta chain was carried out in a study of blood T cell repertoires in COVID-19. Study context: Acute and convalescent COVID-19 specimens originated in the United States, Italy and Spain. PBMCs, B-cell-depleted T cells, or T cells provided the cDNA or gDNA that made up the material.

This table comes from immunoSEQ multiplex PCR, and its TCRdb copy is limited to in-frame clones, with some not included. The sample includes roughly 570,000 clones, around nine tenths of them seen just once. Trimming took off 6 bases at V and 0 bases at J, with 15 bases between the two ends. Germline CDR1 reads MNHEY; CDR2 reads SVGEGT. CDR3 length equals 15 residues. The source is a woman between 50 and 59 years old with COVID-19, enrolled during active disease. The sample taken for sequencing was peripheral blood. The rearrangement links TRBV6-2 or TRBV6-3 to TRBJ2-7, with D perhaps matching TRBD2 (7 bases). DNA for the CDR3: TGTGCCAGCAGCCCAAGGGGGGGCAGCTCCTACGAGCAGTACTTC. It translates to CASSPRGGSSYEQYF.